The text below deals with one TCR beta chain. The data derive from a study of T cells after yellow fever vaccination. TCRdb passed the 5' RACE reads through MiXCR, listing each CDR3 protein once. The table lists more than 25,000 distinct CDR3 sequences, roughly 4.5% of them singletons, with 35% to 40% in the top ten. Germline lookup yields CDR1 SGHRS and CDR2 YFSETQ. The V and J ends lost 4 bases and 4 bases, in that order; junction bases with no gene match: 13. The CDR3 loop spans 17 amino acids. Sequencing used PBMCs, either bulk or a sorted T-cell subset (CD4+, CD8+, memory, or dextramer-sorted; not recorded which), obtained on the day of the yellow fever booster vaccination. The origin of this receptor is a man between 18 and 29 years old who received the YFV17D yellow fever vaccine. The chain recombines TRBV5-1 with TRBJ2-2; 7 positions match TRBD1. DNA for the CDR3: TGCGCCAGCAGCCTGAGCCAGGGGGTGATCCCCACCGGGGAGCTGTTTTTT. Amino acid sequence: CASSLSQGVIPTGELFF.